This is a list of T cell receptor beta chains from one sample in a study of T cell responses to AZD1222 COVID-19 vaccine. The data were produced by immunoSEQ multiplex PCR, yet TCRdb's version contains in-frame clones alone and is incomplete. The profile shows approximately 100,000 clones, 85% to 90% of them singletons. The material sequenced was peripheral blood, taken on day 0 of AZD1222 vaccination. These receptors all stem from an adult in good health. CDR3s include the opening cysteine and the closing phenylalanine or tryptophan. The D gene is left open where the match is weak. Rows give clone size only sometimes, using once, few, many, or a class for an expanded clone.

>NA|NA|TRBJ1-3|13|TRBV6-5
TGTGCCAGCGCAGGCGGGTCTGGAAACACCATATATTTT
CASAGGSGNTIYF
>TRBD1|NA|TRBJ2-7|13|TRBV28
TGTGCCAGCCGTCCTTCGGGACAGGGTTTCCAGTACTTC
CASRPSGQGFQYF
>TRBD1|NA|TRBJ2-2|16|TRBV9
TGTGCCAGCAGCGCCCCGGGACAGGGGGCAAACGGGGAGCTGTTTTTT
CASSAPGQGANGELFF
>NA|NA|TRBJ1-4|13|TRBV10-3
TGTGCCATCAGTGAATCTCGGAATGAAAAACTGTTTTTT
CAISESRNEKLFF
>NA|NA|TRBJ2-3|14|TRBV7-6
TGTGCCAGCAGCTTAGAGGCCTACACAGATACGCAGTATTTT
CASSLEAYTDTQYF
>TRBD1|NA|TRBJ1-1|15|TRBV7-9
TGTGCCAGCAGCCTTGAACAGGGGGCGCGGACTGAAGCTTTCTTT
CASSLEQGARTEAFF
>TRBD2|once|TRBJ2-1|17|TRBV19
TGTGCCAGTAGTATGATGCTAGCGGGGGGATGGTACAATGAGCAGTTCTTC
CASSMMLAGGWYNEQFF
>TRBD1|NA|TRBJ1-6|16|TRBV19
TGTGCCAGTAGAAACAGGGGCGGGTCCACAAATTCACCCCTCCACTTT
CASRNRGGSTNSPLHF
>NA|NA|TRBJ1-1|14|TRBV7-2
TGTGCCAGCAGCCTAAACAGGGAGTGGACTGAAGCTTTCTTT
CASSLNREWTEAFF
>NA|NA|TRBJ2-3|11|TRBV7-2
TGTGCCAGCAGCTTACGGGATACGCAGTATTTT
CASSLRDTQYF
>NA|NA|TRBJ2-3|14|TRBV5-1
TGCGCCAGCAGCTTGCAAGGGGGCACAGATACGCAGTATTTT
CASSLQGGTDTQYF
>NA|NA|TRBJ2-1|15|TRBV9
TGTGCCAGCAGCGTAGCTGACGTTCCTGCTAATGAGCAGTTCTTC
CASSVADVPANEQFF
>NA|NA|TRBJ1-1|15|TRBV5-1
TGCGCCAGCAGCGAAAAGACAGAGATGAACACTGAAGCTTTCTTT
CASSEKTEMNTEAFF
>NA|medium-sized|TRBJ2-3|14|TRBV27
TGTGCCAGCAGCCGAGCCTTGGGCACAGATACGCAGTATTTT
CASSRALGTDTQYF